Listed here are 18 T cell receptor beta chains from one sample, sequenced in a study of T cell clonotyping in hematopoietic cell transplantation. Assay: immunoSEQ multiplex PCR; the TCRdb copy retains only in-frame clones and omits some. The sample carries thousands of clones, around 85% recorded once. This material consisted of PBMCs, taken 180 days after allogeneic stem cell transplant. Every receptor here comes from a female patient aged 30 to 45 who had an allogeneic stem cell transplant, so the T cells may come from the graft donor. Some clones in this sample may be carry-over from other donors' samples.

The chain joins TRBV10-3 to TRBJ2-3, with a tentative D call TRBD1 (6 bases). The CDR3 length is 15 residues. The V and J ends lost 6 bases and 2 bases respectively, with 15 bases between them. Germline CDR1 reads ENHRY; CDR2 reads SYGVKD. The CDR3 sequence: CAIRPDRIPTDTQYF. CDR3 DNA sequence: TGTGCCATCAGACCCGACAGGATTCCCACAGATACGCAGTATTTT.

Judged by abundance, this clone is medium-sized. The chain joins TRBV7-2 to TRBJ2-7, with unresolved D. Between the trimmed V and J ends, which lost 4 bases and 6 bases, there was a span of 7 bases. The CDR3 contains 11 residues. CDR1 is SGHTA and CDR2 is FQGNSA in the germline V gene. CDR3 loop: CASSSGLEQYF. In nucleotides, the CDR3 is TGTGCCAGCAGCTCGGGTCTCGAGCAGTACTTC.

The chain has TRBV10-3 and TRBJ1-3; D ambiguous. Per germline, CDR1 ENHRY and CDR2 SYGVKD. The CDR3 is made up of 15 amino acids. Trimming cost V 6 bases and J 4 bases, with 16 bases left between them. The CDR3 sequence is CAIRRLTGAGNTIYF. The CDR3, as DNA: TGTGCCATCAGACGATTAACTGGAGCCGGAAACACCATATATTTT.

The J gene is TRBJ1-1, the V gene TRBV6-5; 10 nucleotides agree with TRBD1. V trimming: 5 bases; J trimming: 1 base; junction bases outside the gene matches: 4. CDR3 size: 15 residues. The V gene's germline CDR1 is MNHEY and CDR2 SVGAGI. The CDR3 reads CASSDWDRGNTEAFF. The DNA of the CDR3 is TGTGCCAGCAGTGACTGGGACAGGGGGAACACTGAAGCTTTCTTT.

The J gene is TRBJ2-7, the V gene TRBV7-2; the match to TRBD2 covers 11 bases. The CDR3 covers 16 residues. Germline CDR1 reads SGHTA; CDR2 reads FQGNSA. V shed 2 bases and J 4 bases; nucleotides not matched to a gene: 7. CDR3 DNA: TGTGCCAGCAGCTTACTAGCGGGGGGCAGGAGGTACGAGCAGTACTTC. Translated, it gives CASSLLAGGRRYEQYF.

This clone was detected only a few times. This rearrangement joins TRBV6-1 to TRBJ1-1; D unresolved. The germline CDR1 and CDR2 sequences are MNHNS and SASEGT. CDR3 length: 12 residues. Trimming pared 3 bases from V and 11 bases from J, leaving 13 bases between. The CDR3 sequence: CASSDSPQIAFF. The DNA of the CDR3 is TGTGCCAGCAGTGACTCGCCCCAGATCGCTTTCTTT.

This rearrangement joins TRBV6-1 to TRBJ1-2; D not certain. CDR1 and CDR2 (germline): MNHNS, SASEGT. CDR3 length: 13 residues. V gave up 2 bases and J gave up 4 bases, with 8 bases separating them. The CDR3 protein is CASSEPDPYGYTF. The CDR3 region has the DNA TGTGCCAGCAGTGAACCGGACCCCTATGGCTACACCTTC.

The rearrangement uses TRBV7-6 and TRBJ1-4; D uncertain. The CDR3 runs 13 residues. CDR1 is SGHVS and CDR2 is FNYEAQ in the germline V gene. V lost 4 bases and J 8 bases, leaving 11 bases between the germline ends. CDR3 region: CASSSRIEEKLFF. As DNA, the CDR3 is TGTGCCAGCAGCTCCCGGATTGAGGAAAAACTGTTTTTT.

The chain carries TRBV19 and TRBJ2-7; D is unclear. From germline, CDR1 is LNHDA and CDR2 SQIVND (reference sequence). The CDR3 is made up of 13 amino acids. V was shortened by 1 base and J by 3 bases, with 7 bases between the two germline ends. In nucleotides, the CDR3 is TGTGCCAGTAGTATAGTAAATGGCTACGAGCAGTACTTC. Amino acids: CASSIVNGYEQYF.

The chain uses TRBV30 and TRBJ1-6; TRBD1 agrees at 7 bases. J gave up 8 bases and V 3 bases, and 7 bases lay outside the gene matches. Germline V lookup: CDR1 GTSNPN, CDR2 SVGIG (reference sequence). The CDR3 contains 14 residues. The CDR3: CAWRGTGDHSPLHF. CDR3 bases: TGTGCCTGGAGAGGTACAGGGGACCATTCACCCCTCCACTTT.

The CDR3 bases are TGTGCCAGCAGCTCCCTCCGGACAGGGGGATACGAGCAGTACTTC. It encodes CASSSLRTGGYEQYF. This chain connects TRBV7-6 to TRBJ2-7; 10 nucleotides match TRBD1. V shed 4 bases and J 4 bases; nucleotides not matched to a gene: 7. The germline CDR1 and CDR2 sequences are SGHVS and FNYEAQ. The CDR3 runs to 15 residues.

This sequence joins TRBV18 and TRBJ1-1, with 7 positions matching TRBD1. From germline, CDR1 is KGHSH and CDR2 LQKENI. The CDR3 sequence is 14 residues long. V was clipped by 4 bases and J by 3 bases; unmatched bases: 5. The CDR3 is CASSQRQGDTEAFF. CDR3 in DNA: TGTGCCAGCTCACAGAGGCAGGGGGACACTGAAGCTTTCTTT.

The chain has TRBV15 and TRBJ2-1; TRBD2 matches at 15 bases. Germline lookup yields CDR1 LNHNV and CDR2 YYDKDF (reference sequence). The CDR3 consists of 18 residues. V dropped 2 bases and J dropped 4; count of bases not matched to a gene: 6. The CDR3 DNA is TGTGCCACCAGCAGACCCCCGGGACTAGCGGGGGGTTACAATGAGCAGTTCTTC. Translation gives CATSRPPGLAGGYNEQFF.

The J gene is TRBJ2-2, the V gene TRBV29-1, with 11 bases aligning to TRBD1. The V gene's germline CDR1 is SQVTM and CDR2 ANQGSEA. The CDR3 extends over 15 amino acids. Losses at the gene ends were 8 bases for V and 1 base for J; bases not matched to a gene: 6. The CDR3 here is CSISGTGGNTGELFF. Written as DNA, the CDR3 is TGCAGCATATCCGGGACAGGGGGGAACACCGGGGAGCTGTTTTTT.

Written as DNA, the CDR3 is TGTGCCTGGAGTTATGGGACAGAGAACTATGGCTACACCTTC. It is translated as CAWSYGTENYGYTF. This rearrangement joins TRBV30 to TRBJ1-2, with TRBD1 matching 7 bases. The V and J ends lost 2 bases and 2 bases, in that order; junction bases with no gene match: 5. The CDR3 consists of 14 residues. Per the germline V gene, CDR1 is GTSNPN and CDR2 is SVGIG (reference sequence).

This clone was detected only a few times. The chain is built from TRBV6-4 and TRBJ2-2; TRBD2 might be the D (6 bases). The V gene lost 5 bases and the J gene lost 3 bases, with 10 bases spanning the gap. The CDR3 has 14 amino acids. Germline V CDR1 and CDR2: MRHNA, SNTAGT. CDR3 bases: TGTGCCAGCAGTTCGTCTAGCGACACCGGGGAGCTGTTTTTT. Protein product: CASSSSSDTGELFF.

V and J are TRBV11-2 and TRBJ1-2, with 12 bases aligning to TRBD1. V shed 4 bases and J 1 base; nucleotides not matched to a gene: 7. In germline, CDR1 is SGHAT, CDR2 FQNNGV. This CDR3 spans 17 amino acids. The CDR3 here is CASSWVRDRGRNYGYTF. CDR3 in DNA: TGTGCCAGCAGCTGGGTCCGGGACAGGGGGCGTAACTATGGCTACACCTTC.

The rearrangement joins TRBV4-3 to TRBJ2-6; D assignment may be TRBD1 or TRBD2 (5 bases each). Germline loops: CDR1 LGHNA, CDR2 YSLEER. Trimming cost V 1 base and J 1 base, with 8 bases left between them. The CDR3 length is 16 residues. CDR3 amino acids: CASSQGWGSGANVLTF. DNA for the CDR3: TGCGCCAGCAGCCAAGGGTGGGGGTCTGGGGCCAACGTCCTGACTTTC.